These 26 T cell receptor beta chains came from one sample sequenced in a study of blood T cell repertoires in COVID-19. The assay was immunoSEQ multiplex PCR, and TCRdb's table has in-frame clones only and misses some. The top ten clones hold over 4% of a sample with 350,000 to 550,000 clones, around 89% of them seen once. The sequenced sample consisted of peripheral blood. Receptors originate from a woman younger than 45 with acute or convalescent COVID-19.

The chain combines TRBV28 with TRBJ2-3; TRBD1 matches at 7 bases. The ends lost 3 bases at V and 3 bases at J; junction bases unmatched: 6. The CDR3 loop spans 15 amino acids. CDR1 and CDR2 from the germline V gene are MDHEN and SYDVKM. For the CDR3, the DNA is TGTGCCAGCAGTTTTAGACAGGGAGTAACAGATACGCAGTATTTT. Translated: CASSFRQGVTDTQYF.

The V gene is TRBV10-3, the J gene TRBJ1-2; 7 bases map to TRBD1. CDR3 size: 15 residues. Trimming cost V 2 bases and J 0 bases; bases outside gene matches: 3. Germline V CDR1 and CDR2: ENHRY, SYGVKD. In nucleotides, the CDR3 is TGTGCCATCAGTGAGGAGGGGGCCTCTAACTATGGCTACACCTTC. It is translated as CAISEEGASNYGYTF.

The rearrangement joins TRBV2 to TRBJ2-1; D might be TRBD2 (5 bases). CDR3 length equals 12 residues. V was cut by 7 bases and J by 7 bases, with 11 bases left in between. Germline lookup yields CDR1 SNHLY and CDR2 FYNNEI. The CDR3 region has the DNA TGTGCCAGCAATCGGGAAGTAAATGAGCAGTTCTTC. This codes for CASNREVNEQFF.

This chain joins TRBV9 and TRBJ1-6; 7 bases agree with TRBD1. The germline V gene encodes CDR1 SGDLS and CDR2 YYNGEE. The CDR3 extends over 15 amino acids. V shed 4 bases, J shed 7 bases, and the junction held 8 bases outside the gene matches. DNA for the CDR3: TGTGCCAGCAGCTCGACAGGGCAAGGGAATTCACCCCTCCACTTT. This sequence encodes CASSSTGQGNSPLHF.

The chain combines TRBV27 with TRBJ1-5, with a possible D match to TRBD1 (6 bases). V shed 3 bases and J shed 4 bases, with 10 bases lying between them. The germline V gene encodes CDR1 MNHEY and CDR2 SMNVEV (reference sequence). This CDR3 has 14 amino acids. CDR3 DNA sequence: TGTGCCAGCAGTTTTCAGGGGCGAAATCAGCCCCAGCATTTT. It translates to CASSFQGRNQPQHF.

This clone was detected once. V and J are TRBV27 and TRBJ2-3; TRBD2 matches at 10 bases. Per germline, CDR1 MNHEY and CDR2 SMNVEV (reference sequence). The CDR3 extends over 18 amino acids. With V trimmed by 4 bases and J by 5 bases, 15 bases remained unmatched. Here the CDR3 reads CASSSSPPGSGGIDTQYF. The CDR3 nucleotides are TGTGCCAGCAGTTCCAGTCCGCCGGGTAGCGGGGGGATAGATACGCAGTATTTT.

This clone occurred once. V usage is TRBV12-3 or TRBV12-4 and J usage is TRBJ2-5; D perhaps matches TRBD2 (5 bases). The V end was cut by 6 bases, the J end by 3 bases, with 11 bases between. The CDR3 totals 13 residues. In nucleotides, the CDR3 is TGTGCCAGCAGCGCCGGGCGGGAAGAGACCCAGTACTTC. Its protein product is CASSAGREETQYF.

In this sample, this clone turned up once. V and J are TRBV10-3 and TRBJ2-5; the match to TRBD2 covers 7 bases. Germline V gives CDR1 ENHRY, CDR2 SYGVKD. The CDR3 totals 13 residues. Trimming took 11 bases from V and 5 from J; bases not matched to a gene: 11. The CDR3 sequence is CASSAGVEETQYF. CDR3 DNA sequence: TGTGCCTCCTCTGCGGGGGTCGAGGAGACCCAGTACTTC.

The gene calls are TRBV5-1 and TRBJ1-1; no definite D call. The CDR3 is 13 amino acids. V dropped 6 bases and J dropped 2 bases, with 11 bases sitting between them. Germline CDR1 SGHRS, CDR2 YFSETQ. The CDR3 loop reads CASKPIGNTEAFF. The CDR3 DNA reads TGCGCCAGCAAACCTATTGGTAACACTGAAGCTTTCTTT.

The chain employs TRBV5-6 and TRBJ2-2; 8 nucleotides line up with TRBD1. The ends lost 0 bases at V and 4 bases at J; junction bases unmatched: 5. The CDR3 sequence is 16 residues long. Germline lookup yields CDR1 SGHDT and CDR2 YYEEEE. The CDR3 here is CASSLAVGQGTGELFF. The CDR3 bases are TGTGCCAGCAGCTTGGCGGTCGGACAGGGCACCGGGGAGCTGTTTTTT.

The V call is TRBV4-1, the J call TRBJ2-1, with 8 bases matching TRBD2. CDR3 size: 17 residues. V shed 2 bases, J shed 12 bases, and the junction held 18 bases outside the gene matches. CDR1 and CDR2 from the germline V gene are MGHRA and YSYEKL. CDR3 coding DNA: TGCGCCAGCAGCCAACCCCTAAGCGGGGGAGGGCTTGGGGGGCAGTTCTTC. It codes for CASSQPLSGGGLGGQFF.

The chain carries TRBV7-3 and TRBJ2-3; D is ambiguous. Trimming shortened V by 5 bases and J by 6 bases, and 12 bases separated the two germline ends. The CDR3 spans 13 residues. CDR1 is SGHTA, CDR2 FQGTGA, per germline. The CDR3 region has the DNA TGTGCCAGCAGCGAGGCCGCGGAGGATACGCAGTATTTT. This sequence encodes CASSEAAEDTQYF.

This chain connects TRBV18 to TRBJ1-1; TRBD1 is a possible D gene (6 bases). This CDR3 has 18 residues. From germline, CDR1 is KGHSH and CDR2 LQKENI. With 5 bases removed from V and 5 bases from J, the gap between germline ends came to 27 bases. In DNA, the CDR3 is TGTGCCAGCTCAGAACTTCTAGGCGGGGGGCCTCGCTGGACTGAAGCTTTCTTT. Translated, it gives CASSELLGGGPRWTEAFF.

This chain joins TRBV30 and TRBJ2-7; D gene unclear. V was trimmed by 2 bases and J by 4 bases, leaving 6 bases between them. Germline V gives CDR1 GTSNPN, CDR2 SVGIG (reference sequence). The length of the CDR3 is 11 residues. CDR3 residues: CAWSLAYEQYF. CDR3 bases: TGTGCCTGGAGTCTGGCTTACGAGCAGTACTTC.

The V gene is TRBV24-1, the J gene TRBJ2-7; 9 bases are a match to TRBD1. Germline-derived CDR1 and CDR2 are KGHDR and SFDVKD. V lost 3 bases to trimming and J lost 4 bases; unmatched junction nucleotides: 6. The CDR3 length is 15 residues. The CDR3 region has the DNA TGTGCCACCAGTGATCCGGGACAGGGTGTGTACGAGCAGTACTTC. Its translation: CATSDPGQGVYEQYF.

The chain couples TRBV28 to TRBJ2-5, with D perhaps matching TRBD2 (6 bases). The V gene lost 6 bases and the J gene lost 5 bases, with 16 bases spanning the gap. Per germline, CDR1 MDHEN and CDR2 SYDVKM. CDR3 length: 14 residues. The CDR3 reads CASRIQGLEETQYF. CDR3 in DNA: TGTGCCAGCAGAATCCAGGGACTGGAGGAGACCCAGTACTTC.

The chain links TRBV20-1 to TRBJ1-4; a possible D gene is TRBD1 (6 bases). Germline V gene sequence: CDR1 DFQATT, CDR2 SNEGSKA (reference sequence). Trimming removed 3 bases from V and 4 bases from J, with 15 bases in between. This CDR3 has 15 amino acids. This chain's CDR3 is CSASLAQGINEKLFF. CDR3 DNA sequence: TGCAGTGCTAGTTTAGCACAGGGAATTAATGAAAAACTGTTTTTT.

This clone has just one count. The V gene is TRBV28, the J gene TRBJ2-3, with D maybe TRBD1 (6 bases). CDR3 length: 14 amino acids. The germline CDR1 and CDR2 sequences are MDHEN and SYDVKM. The V and J ends lost 4 bases and 5 bases respectively, with 13 bases between them. In nucleotides, the CDR3 is TGTGCCAGCAGTTCCACAGGGAGTCTAGATACGCAGTATTTT. The encoded protein is CASSSTGSLDTQYF.

The chain carries TRBV6-1 and TRBJ2-7, with D perhaps TRBD1 (5 bases). The length of the CDR3 is 15 residues. Looked up from germline, CDR1 is MNHNS and CDR2 is SASEGT. Trimming left V 2 bases short and J 3 bases short, with 14 bases between. CDR3 sequence reads: CASSELVQEIYEQYF. The CDR3 DNA follows: TGTGCCAGCAGTGAATTAGTACAGGAGATCTACGAGCAGTACTTC.

The V gene is TRBV28, the J gene TRBJ2-6; 8 nucleotides agree with TRBD1. Germline CDR1 is MDHEN and CDR2 is SYDVKM. The CDR3 is made up of 19 amino acids. The trim removed 6 bases at V and 0 bases at J, leaving 13 bases unmatched. The CDR3 spells CASRDRYRGSFSGANVLTF. The CDR3, as DNA: TGTGCCAGCAGAGATCGATACAGGGGGTCATTCTCTGGGGCCAACGTCCTGACTTTC.

The chain uses TRBV12-3 or TRBV12-4 and TRBJ1-5; TRBD1 is a possible D gene (5 bases). This CDR3 has 13 residues. V lost 5 bases to trimming and J lost 6 bases, with 11 bases between them. Written as DNA, the CDR3 is TGTGCCAGCAGTCTCCGGGACTCTCAGCCCCAGCATTTT. This sequence encodes CASSLRDSQPQHF.

In this sample, this clone turned up once. The chain combines TRBV27 with TRBJ2-5; perhaps TRBD2 as D (7 bases). Per germline, CDR1 MNHEY and CDR2 SMNVEV (reference sequence). Trimming shortened V by 4 bases and J by 5 bases, and 14 bases separated the two germline ends. The CDR3 is made up of 14 amino acids. The CDR3 protein is CASSSRGGPETQYF. The CDR3 DNA follows: TGTGCCAGCAGTTCGAGGGGGGGGCCGGAGACCCAGTACTTC.

The J gene is TRBJ1-1, the V gene TRBV21-1. TRBV21-1 is a pseudogene. The CDR3 runs to 18 residues. Written as DNA, the CDR3 is TGTGCCAGCAGCAATCCCAGCAACGGGGAACGGGTAAGAACTGAAGCTTTCTTT. Translating it yields CASSNPSNGERVRTEAFF.

To note about this clone: Within the sample, other DNA sequences also encode this same CDR3. The chain has TRBV12-3 or TRBV12-4 and TRBJ2-2; no reliable D call. V dropped 6 bases and J dropped 8 bases, with 13 bases sitting between them. There are 13 residues in the CDR3. As DNA, the CDR3 is TGTGCCAGCAGCCTGAACCCCACTGGGGAGCTGTTTTTT. It specifies CASSLNPTGELFF.

The rearrangement links TRBV12-5 to TRBJ2-3; the D gene is possibly TRBD2 (5 bases). This CDR3 comprises 18 residues. Germline V gives CDR1 LGHNT, CDR2 FRNRAP. V lost 0 bases to trimming and J lost 4 bases, with 20 bases between them. This chain's CDR3 is CASGLVRIGGLSPDTQYF. CDR3 in DNA: TGTGCTAGTGGTTTGGTACGTATAGGAGGTTTGTCGCCAGATACGCAGTATTTT.

The genes are TRBV4-2 and TRBJ2-3; TRBD1 is a possible D gene (5 bases). CDR3 length equals 17 residues. Germline loops: CDR1 LGHNA, CDR2 YNFKEQ. Trimming pared 1 base from V and 5 bases from J, leaving 19 bases between. CDR3 residues: CASSQVGQGLDGDTQYF. The CDR3 DNA reads TGTGCCAGCAGCCAAGTCGGGCAGGGTCTCGACGGAGATACGCAGTATTTT.